This TCR beta chain was obtained from a study of human T cells and chemical hapten exposure. Study observations and caveats: After DPC sensitization, TCRs above 1 in 1000 frequency showed no change.

In regard to this clonotype: Its specificity is not known.

This CDR3 spans 9 amino acids. TCRdb redid the calling of the RACE reads with MiXCR, one entry per CDR3 protein. Seen here are about 160,000 distinct CDR3 sequences, approximately 30% observed once, and the top ten hold roughly 2%. The time point here: patch test 3, about 24 weeks after DPC sensitization. Treatment specified: therapeutic diphenylcyclopropenone sensitization with weekly scalp DPC. The chain combines TRBV21-1 with TRBJ1-1. TRBV21-1 is listed as a pseudogene. This sample comprised whole blood, obtained in connection with sensitization to the hapten diphenylcyclopropenone (DPC). The TCR was taken from a woman under 30 with alopecia areata. Some clones in this sample may be carry-over from other donors' samples. The CDR3, as DNA: TGTGCCAGCAGCAAGGTAGCTTTCTTT. Residues: CASSKVAFF.